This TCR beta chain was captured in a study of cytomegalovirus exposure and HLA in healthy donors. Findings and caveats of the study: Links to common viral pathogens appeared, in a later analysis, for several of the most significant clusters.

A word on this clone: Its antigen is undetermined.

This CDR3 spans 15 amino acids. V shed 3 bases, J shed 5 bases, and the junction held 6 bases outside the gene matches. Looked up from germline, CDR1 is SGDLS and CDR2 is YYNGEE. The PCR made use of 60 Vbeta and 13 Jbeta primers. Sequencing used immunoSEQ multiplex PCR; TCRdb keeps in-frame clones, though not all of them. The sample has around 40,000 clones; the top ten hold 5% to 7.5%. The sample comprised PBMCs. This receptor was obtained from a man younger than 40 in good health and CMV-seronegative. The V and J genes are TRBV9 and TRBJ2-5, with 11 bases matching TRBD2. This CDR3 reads CASSGSGGARETQYF. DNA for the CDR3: TGTGCCAGCAGCGGTAGCGGGGGGGCTAGGGAGACCCAGTACTTC.